This TCR beta chain emerged from a study of shared clonotypes between healthy human individuals (dated by TCRdb to 2018 to 2020). Describing the broader study: The cohort included a few men and two women between 18 and 49 years of age. For each donor, three plates each were used for CD4 naive and CD4 memory, two plates were used for CD8 naive, and one plate was used for CD8 memory. The study deeply sequenced blood TCR repertoires of several healthy adults to estimate repertoire size and the extent of clonotype sharing between individuals. Libraries were prepared and TCR repertoires were sequenced by different laboratories using diverse techniques, in order to increase sequencing depth and limit assay-specific biases. Between about 0.85 and 9.5 billion PBMCs per donor were obtained by leukapheresis.

Using the deep immunoSEQ assay, TCR CDR3 regions were amplified from genomic DNA by multiplex PCR. Genomic DNA extracted from each cell subset was distributed evenly over all wells of several immunoSEQ 96-well plates, and each plate served as one replicate. Each replicate PCR for sorted subsets received about 180 ng genomic DNA, equal to roughly 30,000 T cell genomes. Purified libraries were quantified with a Qubit 3.0 fluorometer, sized on a Bioanalyzer 2100, and re-quantified with the KAPA Library Quantification kit. Every immunoSEQ 96-well plate was sequenced on a separate single-read 150-cycle Illumina NextSeq 550 flow cell. In the paper's pipeline: The immunoSEQ output contained only junctional sequences without quality scores, so filtering could not match that applied to full-length reads. Sequences were annotated with PyIR, a Python wrapper for IgBLAST v1.9, using IMGT germline references to assign V/J genes and CDR3. Reads were filtered out if the reads had weak V/J assignments (E-value above 1e-6), no CDR3, stop codons, out-of-frame junctions, or ambiguous translated residues. A V3J clonotype was defined by an identical inferred V gene, J gene, and CDR3 amino acid sequence. The percentage overlap between two repertoires was calculated by dividing the number of shared unique clonotypes by the size of the smaller repertoire. Three approaches were used to assess repertoire richness: RTK rarefaction, the Chao1 estimator, and Recon v2.1 estimates of unobserved clonotypes. OLGA was used to compute generation probabilities for all TCRbeta clonotypes that the gDNA method yielded from a handful of donors. TCRdb retrieved this table from immuneACCESS and kept in-frame rearrangements only. Not all clones are present; in checked studies, unresolved V genes account for under half, and no reason is known for the remainder. V and J calls and clone size are as listed in that table; D and trimming were resolved from the DNA. The sample table lists more than 550,000 clones, over 60% of them with a count of one. The ten biggest clones cover around 1.8% of the sample.

After removal of 4 bases from V and 9 bases from J, the junction retains 10 bases not matched to a gene. CDR1 LNHDA and CDR2 SQIVND were looked up in the germline V gene (reference sequence). The CDR3 starts with the cysteine, ends with the phenylalanine, and has 16 residues. Only CDR3 DNA is held: 48 bases, read in frame from base 1. Healthy HIV-negative adults with no recently reported acute infections or vaccinations were included as donors. Only Caucasian adults living in Nashville, Tennessee, USA were represented among the donors. CD4+ T cells were enriched through magnetic negative selection, after which naive cells were positively selected on CD45RA and the remaining negative fraction served as the memory subset. After blood collection by leukapheresis, PBMCs were isolated using Ficoll-Histopaque density gradient centrifugation and then cryopreserved in the vapor phase of liquid nitrogen. Purity and quantity of every magnetically sorted T cell population were checked by analytical flow cytometry. From each sorted fraction, genomic DNA was isolated and quantified by UV absorbance on a Nanodrop 2000c.

Broad study findings and their caveats: Because the study included only a small number of donors, the genetic and exposure-history diversity represented was limited. Naive subsets generally had larger estimated clonotype richness than memory subsets. Clonotypes shared by all four sorted-subset donors showed higher generation probabilities than non-shared clonotypes. Rarefaction of sorted-subset datasets indicated incomplete sequencing despite the large sequencing depth. Across four donors, roughly 5.4% of naive CD4, roughly 3.5% of naive CD8, 2.3% of memory CD4, and 0.3% to 0.45% of memory CD8 clonotypes were shared. Sampling was restricted to blood, and TCR repertoires in tissue are likely to differ from TCR repertoires in blood. Pairwise subsampling led to the expectation that sequencing depth would affect the degree of clonotype sharing among donors.

In the case of this clone: It has no known antigen specificity. No much larger clonotype is one base removed from it; base qualities were not supplied.

Recombination joined TRBV19 with TRBJ2-1, with 12 central nucleotides matching TRBD2. The sample comprised memory CD4+ T cells sorted from blood. This sample's cell subset or site label indicates: CD45RA-negative fraction. This sequence originates from a woman aged 25-40 years in good health. The DNA sequence reads TGTGCCAGTAGTACCCGAACGGGACTAGCGGGTGGTGAGCAGTTCTTC. Its protein product is CASSTRTGLAGGEQFF.